This entry features one TCR beta chain sequence. The source of the sample is a study of blood T cell repertoires in COVID-19. Method: immunoSEQ multiplex PCR; TCRdb's copy keeps in-frame clones and lacks some. Of 200,000 to 300,000 clones listed, around four fifths are singletons. The sequencing sample was made of peripheral blood. The clonotype was recovered from a man aged 55 to 70 with acute or convalescent COVID-19.

The CDR3 nucleotides are TGTGCCAGCAGTTCAGGCCAGGGGGGTTTTGGAAACACCATATATTTT. Translation gives CASSSGQGGFGNTIYF. The chain has TRBV27 and TRBJ1-3, with 7 bases aligning to TRBD1. Germline V gene lookup returns CDR1 MNHEY and CDR2 SMNVEV (reference sequence). J lost 3 bases, V lost 4 bases, and 9 bases had no gene match. The CDR3 loop spans 16 amino acids.